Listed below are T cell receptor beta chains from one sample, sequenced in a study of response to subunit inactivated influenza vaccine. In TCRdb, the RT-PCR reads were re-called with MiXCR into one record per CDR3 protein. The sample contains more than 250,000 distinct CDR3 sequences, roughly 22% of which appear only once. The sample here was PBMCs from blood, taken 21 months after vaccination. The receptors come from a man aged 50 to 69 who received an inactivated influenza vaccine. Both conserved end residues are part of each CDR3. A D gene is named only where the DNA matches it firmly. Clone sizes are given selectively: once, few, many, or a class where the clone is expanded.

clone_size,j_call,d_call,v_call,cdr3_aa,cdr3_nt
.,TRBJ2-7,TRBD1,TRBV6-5,CASSYSDRGLYEQYF,TGTGCCAGCAGTTACTCGGACAGGGGGCTGTACGAGCAGTACTTC
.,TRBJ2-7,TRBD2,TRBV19,CASSIETGGPYEQYF,TGTGCCAGTAGTATAGAGACGGGAGGGCCCTACGAGCAGTACTTC
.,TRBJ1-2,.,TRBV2,CASSERPARAGYGYTF,TGTGCCAGCAGTGAACGTCCGGCCAGGGCTGGGTATGGCTACACCTTC
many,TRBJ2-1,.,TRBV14,CASSRMSGPYNEQFF,TGTGCCAGCAGCCGCATGAGCGGACCCTACAATGAGCAGTTCTTC
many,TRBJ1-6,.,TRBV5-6,CASSLRSHPASSYNSPLHF,TGTGCCAGCAGCTTGAGGTCGCACCCCGCGAGTTCCTATAATTCACCCCTCCACTTT
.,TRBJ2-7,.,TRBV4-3,CASSQGRTSDSYEQYF,TGCGCCAGCAGCCAAGGCAGAACATCCGATTCCTACGAGCAGTACTTC
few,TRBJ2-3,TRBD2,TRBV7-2,CASSLAGGPSDTQYF,TGTGCCAGCAGTCTAGCGGGGGGGCCATCGGATACGCAGTATTTT
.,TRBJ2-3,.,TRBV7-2,CASSALSDTQYF,TGTGCCAGCAGCGCCCTTTCAGATACGCAGTATTTT
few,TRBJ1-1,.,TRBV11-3,CASSFSHDTEAFF,TGTGCCAGCAGCTTTTCACATGACACTGAAGCTTTCTTT
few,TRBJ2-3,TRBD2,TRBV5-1,CASSLEPSGLGDTQYF,TGCGCCAGCAGCTTGGAGCCTAGCGGCTTGGGGGATACGCAGTATTTT
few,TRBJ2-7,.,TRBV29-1,CSAQVGWVGEQYF,TGCAGCGCCCAGGTGGGATGGGTGGGAGAGCAGTACTTC
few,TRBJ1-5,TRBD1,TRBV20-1,CSAGDRGQPQHF,TGCAGTGCTGGGGACAGGGGTCAGCCCCAGCATTTT
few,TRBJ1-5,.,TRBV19,CASSIRGEPQHF,TGTGCCAGTAGTATCAGAGGGGAGCCCCAGCATTTT
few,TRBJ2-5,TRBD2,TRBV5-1,CASRPLAGKETQYF,TGCGCCAGCAGGCCCCTAGCGGGGAAAGAGACCCAGTACTTC
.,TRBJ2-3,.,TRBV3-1,CASSQDWGRTQYF,TGTGCCAGCAGCCAAGACTGGGGGAGGACGCAGTATTTT
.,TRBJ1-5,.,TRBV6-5,CASSTSGTVSAQPQHF,TGTGCCAGCAGTACTTCAGGGACTGTATCAGCTCAGCCCCAGCATTTT
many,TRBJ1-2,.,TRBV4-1,CASSQDLRRLNYGYTF,TGCGCCAGCAGCCAAGATTTACGGCGACTTAACTATGGCTACACCTTC
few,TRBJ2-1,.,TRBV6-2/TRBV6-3,CASSSLQGPGVSEQFF,TGTGCCAGCAGTTCCCTACAGGGCCCAGGGGTGAGTGAGCAGTTCTTC
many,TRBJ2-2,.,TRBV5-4,CASSPPRSLNTGELFF,TGTGCCAGCAGCCCCCCTAGGAGTCTAAACACCGGGGAGCTGTTTTTT
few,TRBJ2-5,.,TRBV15,CATSRRRAGDLETQYF,TGTGCCACCAGCAGACGGCGGGCAGGAGATTTAGAGACCCAGTACTTC
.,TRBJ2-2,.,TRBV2,CASSEFLTGELFF,TGTGCCAGCAGTGAATTCCTCACCGGGGAGCTGTTTTTT